This T cell receptor (beta chain) emerged from a study of T-cell reconstitution after alpha-beta-depleted transplantation in children (dated by TCRdb to about 2016). At the level of the whole study: T-cell immune reconstitution after TCRalphabeta/CD19-depleted allogeneic hematopoietic cell transplantation in children was quantitatively tracked in the study by means of TCR repertoire profiling.

Trimming removed 6 bases from V and 0 bases from J, leaving 12 bases between the germline ends. CDR1 and CDR2 are drawn from the germline V gene: MNHNS, SASEGT. The CDR3 spans 15 residues, from the cysteine through the phenylalanine. Only the CDR3 part of the read is kept: 45 bases, read in frame from the first base. In its sample, this clonotype was seen a few times. Its antigen has not been determined. The input lacks base qualities; no much larger clone sits a single base away. The library was prepared using PCR. The run used an Illumina HiSeq 2500. TCR library preparation used molecular barcoding, with unique molecular identifiers applied to normalize quantification of the TCRbeta repertoire. The raw public data were reprocessed by TCRdb itself: fastp quality trimming at Q25, MiXCR clonotype calling, in-frame beta chains only. Rows with one shared CDR3 protein collapse into an entry with the most common genes and DNA. This sample gives more than 450,000 distinct CDR3 sequences in total; about 17% of them show up just once. Approximately 3% of the sample is held by the ten biggest clonotypes.

The starting material was PBMCs from the stem cell graft donor, obtained from the stem cell graft. This receptor chain uses TRBV6-1 and TRBJ2-1; TRBD2 is a weak D gene call, 5 bases matching. This receptor was taken from a human donor who donated a stem cell graft to a child with acute lymphoblastic leukemia. Here is the DNA: TGTGCCAGCAGCCCCTCAGCGGTCTCCTACAATGAGCAGTTCTTC. Its protein is CASSPSAVSYNEQFF.